These T cell receptor beta chains were read from a single sample in a study of CD8+ T cells in alopecia areata. TCRdb's table, derived via immunoSEQ multiplex PCR, lists solely in-frame clones and lacks some. The data hold 35,000 to 45,000 clones, with over 85% observed a single time. The material sequenced was CD8+ T cells sorted from blood, taken at week 24, from a patient treated with tofacitinib. These receptors all stem from a human donor with alopecia areata. Both conserved end residues are part of each CDR3. A D gene is named only where the DNA matches it firmly. The size of a clone is reported for some rows only, either as once, few or many, or as a class for expanded clones.

v_call	j_call	clone_size	d_call	cdr3_nt	cdr3_aa
TRBV19	TRBJ1-2	.	TRBD1	TGTGCCAGTAGCAGACAGGGTTTGGACTATGGCTACACCTTC	CASSRQGLDYGYTF
TRBV28	TRBJ2-7	once	TRBD2	TGTGCCAGCAGTTTACAGGGACTAGCGGCTACCTACGTGCAGTACTTC	CASSLQGLAATYVQYF
TRBV6-1	TRBJ2-1	.	.	TGTGCCAGCAGTGAAGCCCGGGGGCCCCCCTTCAATGAGCAGTTCTTC	CASSEARGPPFNEQFF
TRBV4-3	TRBJ2-3	.	TRBD2	TGCGCCAGCAGCCAAGATCCGGGGGGTGGGGATACGCAGTATTTT	CASSQDPGGGDTQYF
TRBV5-1	TRBJ2-3	.	.	TGCGCCAGCAGCTTGTATGATACGCAGTATTTT	CASSLYDTQYF
TRBV7-9	TRBJ2-1	.	TRBD2	TGTGCCAGCAGCTCCCGGACTAGTCCAAGTATGAATGAGCAGTTCTTC	CASSSRTSPSMNEQFF
TRBV7-3	TRBJ2-7	.	.	TGTGCCAGCGGTTGGGACGGACCCTACGAGCAGTACTTC	CASGWDGPYEQYF
TRBV2	TRBJ1-1	.	.	TGTGCCAGCAGCGAGGGACCGGCAATTGAAGCTTTCTTT	CASSEGPAIEAFF
TRBV29-1	TRBJ2-3	.	.	TGCAGCGTAGGACGAGCGGGCACAGATACGCAGTATTTT	CSVGRAGTDTQYF
TRBV4-1	TRBJ2-3	.	.	TGCGCCAGCGCCCTGGGGGACGGACCCACAGATACGCAGTATTTT	CASALGDGPTDTQYF
TRBV6-7	TRBJ2-4	.	TRBD1	TGTGCCAGCAGTCATGCGGGACAGGAGATAGCCAAAAACATTCAGTACTTC	CASSHAGQEIAKNIQYF
TRBV25-1	TRBJ2-5	.	.	TGTGCCAGCAGTGAGTGGGGGGAAATCGAGACCCAGTACTTC	CASSEWGEIETQYF
TRBV4-3	TRBJ2-1	.	.	TGCGCCAGCAGCCAAGATAAGGGTACCTACAATGAGCAGTTCTTC	CASSQDKGTYNEQFF
TRBV15	TRBJ2-4	.	TRBD1	TGTGCCACCAGCAGCTCCCGACAGGGGATAGCAGCCAGGACCAAAAACATTCAGTACTTC	CATSSSRQGIAARTKNIQYF
TRBV4-3	TRBJ2-7	.	TRBD2	TGCGCCAGCAGCCAAGACTGGACGGGGGGGCCGGGCTACGAGCAGTACTTC	CASSQDWTGGPGYEQYF
TRBV6-1	TRBJ2-3	.	TRBD1	TGTGCCAGCAGTGAACTTCCGGGACAGGGTCCAGATACGCAGTATTTT	CASSELPGQGPDTQYF
TRBV10-3	TRBJ2-1	.	TRBD2	TGTGCCATCAGGGGGACTAGCGGGACCTACAATGAGCAGTTCTTC	CAIRGTSGTYNEQFF
TRBV6-5	TRBJ2-2	.	.	TGTGCCAGCAGTTACTTAGGACAGCACACCGGGGAGCTGTTTTTT	CASSYLGQHTGELFF
TRBV4-3	TRBJ2-7	.	TRBD1	TGCGCCAGCAGCCAAGACCAGGGGGCCGCCTACGAGCAGTACTTC	CASSQDQGAAYEQYF